This T cell receptor (beta chain) stems from a study of blood T cell repertoires in COVID-19. Measured with immunoSEQ multiplex PCR; TCRdb has only the in-frame clones, and not every one. The repertoire holds 150,000 to 250,000 clones, 94% seen once, with 0.6% to 0.9% in the top ten. Germline V lookup: CDR1 LNHDA, CDR2 SQIVND (reference sequence). The length of the CDR3 is 19 residues. Trimming removed 1 base from V and 1 base from J, with 22 bases in between. J is TRBJ1-1 and V is TRBV19; D unclear. Sequenced sample: peripheral blood. This receptor was taken from a man aged 25 to 45 with COVID-19, enrolled during active disease. CDR3 nucleotides: TGTGCCAGTAGTATAGGGGTCATTGCCTTGGACGGGGAGAACACTGAAGCTTTCTTT. Translation gives CASSIGVIALDGENTEAFF.